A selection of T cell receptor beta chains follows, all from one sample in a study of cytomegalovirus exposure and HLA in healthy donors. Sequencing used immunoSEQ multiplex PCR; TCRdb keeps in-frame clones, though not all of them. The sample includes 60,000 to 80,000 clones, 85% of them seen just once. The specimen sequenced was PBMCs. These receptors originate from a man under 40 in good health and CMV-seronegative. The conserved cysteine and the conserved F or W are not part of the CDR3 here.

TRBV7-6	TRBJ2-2	ASSFYQRENGELF
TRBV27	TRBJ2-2	ASSPDRGTGELF
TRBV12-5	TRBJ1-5	ASGLGRDWPQH
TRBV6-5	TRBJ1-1	ASSSTGTAPEAF
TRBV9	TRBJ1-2	ASSTDINYGYT
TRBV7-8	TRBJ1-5	ASSLAGRVSNQPQH
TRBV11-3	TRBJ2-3	ASSLGNSGSGTDTQY
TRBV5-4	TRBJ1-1	ASRQNPGSTNTEAF
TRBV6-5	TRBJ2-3	ASSRTGRLADTQY
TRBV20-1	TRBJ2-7	SATDRKEQY
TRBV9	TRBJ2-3	ASSVLAGGRQTDTQY
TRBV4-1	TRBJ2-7	ASSQDRAGGGMWGHYEQY
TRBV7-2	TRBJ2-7	ASIPEGVPKQY
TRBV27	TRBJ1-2	ASSPRTGYGYT
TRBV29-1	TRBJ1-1	STSGAGGGTEAF
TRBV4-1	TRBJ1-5	ASSQDGIPGGQPQH
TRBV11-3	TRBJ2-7	ASSLGLAGDEQY
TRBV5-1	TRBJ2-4	ASSLPSGTGGDIQY
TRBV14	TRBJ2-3	ASSQDLRAGFGLVTDTQY
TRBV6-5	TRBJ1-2	ASSYQGALGNGYT
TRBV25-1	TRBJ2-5	ASTYGPRTQY
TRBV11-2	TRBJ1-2	ASSLAAGQYGYT
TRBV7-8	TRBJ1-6	ASSLFEQGLNSPLH
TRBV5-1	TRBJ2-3	ASSFISGRSDTQY
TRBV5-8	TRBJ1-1	ASTRFLNTEAF
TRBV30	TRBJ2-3	AWSERDTDTQY
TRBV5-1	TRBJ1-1	ASSWRDLNTEAF
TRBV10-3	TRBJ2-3	ASRQESTDTQY
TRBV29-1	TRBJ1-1	SHRVAGTEAF
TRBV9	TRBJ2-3	ASSGGTPYGDTQY
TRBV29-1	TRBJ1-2	SSRLGDYGYT
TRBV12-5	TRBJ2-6	ASGLVGVPPGANVLT
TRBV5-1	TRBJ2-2	ASSLEAQGTGELF
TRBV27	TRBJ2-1	ASSLTGGVYNEQF
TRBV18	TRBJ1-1	ASSPLETEAF
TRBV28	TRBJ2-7	ASSAIPSEQY
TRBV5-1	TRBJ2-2	ASSTSGVNTGELF
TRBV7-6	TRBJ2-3	ASSPAGDTQY
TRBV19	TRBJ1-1	ATTRDTLMNTEAF
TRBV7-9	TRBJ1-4	ASSDRGRATNEKLF
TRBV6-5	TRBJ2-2	ASSYQLSGELF
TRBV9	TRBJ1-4	ASSVNWGPGEKLF
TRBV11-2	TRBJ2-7	ASSLRPSSYEQY
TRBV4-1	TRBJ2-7	ASARTGAFYEQY
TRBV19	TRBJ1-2	ASSSSEGVNYGYT
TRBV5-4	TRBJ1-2	ASTRQGASYGYT
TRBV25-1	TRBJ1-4	ASSESQFTPEKLF
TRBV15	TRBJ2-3	ATSRAGTGGTDTQY
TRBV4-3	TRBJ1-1	ASSGTGVSMNTEAF